A selection of T cell receptor beta chains follows, all from one sample in a study of cytomegalovirus exposure and HLA in healthy donors. Profiling relied on immunoSEQ multiplex PCR, and the TCRdb table lists in-frame clones only, not all of them. Among more than 95,000 clones listed, around 80% were seen once. Sample: PBMCs. All receptors come from a female donor in good health and CMV-seronegative. Each CDR3 is given with its conserved first and last residue. The D gene is left open where the match is weak. Clone size is given for some rows only: seen once, a few or many times, or a class if the clone is expanded.

v_call,clone_size,d_call,cdr3_length,j_call,cdr3_aa,cdr3_nt
TRBV7-2,NA,NA,18,TRBJ2-3,CASSESPLIYGLADTQYF,TGTGCCAGCAGCGAAAGCCCTTTAATTTATGGTCTCGCAGATACGCAGTATTTT
TRBV19,NA,NA,13,TRBJ1-1,CASSMPGITEAFF,TGTGCCAGTAGTATGCCAGGGATCACTGAAGCTTTCTTT
TRBV2,NA,NA,16,TRBJ1-6,CASSEDWSSYNSPLHF,TGTGCCAGCAGTGAAGATTGGAGCTCCTATAATTCACCCCTCCACTTT
TRBV2,NA,NA,17,TRBJ1-1,CASRGGLRPSGNTEAFF,TGTGCCAGCAGAGGAGGACTCCGTCCCTCGGGGAACACTGAAGCTTTCTTT
TRBV30,few,TRBD1,13,TRBJ1-3,CAWGQGAGNTIYF,TGTGCCTGGGGACAGGGGGCTGGAAACACCATATATTTT
TRBV18,NA,TRBD1,16,TRBJ1-5,CASSLYRGDSNQPQHF,TGTGCCAGCTCGCTTTACAGGGGGGATAGCAATCAGCCCCAGCATTTT
TRBV5-1,NA,TRBD1,15,TRBJ1-4,CASRLDRAPGEKLFF,TGCGCCAGCAGGTTAGACAGGGCCCCTGGGGAAAAACTGTTTTTT
TRBV2,few,NA,15,TRBJ2-3,CASSFLGAGTDTQYF,TGTGCCAGCAGTTTTTTGGGGGCCGGCACAGATACGCAGTATTTT
TRBV27,NA,NA,17,TRBJ2-7,CASSLSFRQGYPYEQYF,TGTGCCAGCAGTTTATCGTTCCGGCAGGGGTATCCCTACGAGCAGTACTTC
TRBV5-6,NA,TRBD1,12,TRBJ2-5,CATGTGRETQYF,TGTGCCACAGGGACAGGGAGAGAGACCCAGTACTTC
TRBV7-2,NA,NA,14,TRBJ2-2,CASSWGLNTGELFF,TGTGCCAGCAGCTGGGGACTTAACACCGGGGAGCTGTTTTTT
TRBV6-6,NA,NA,15,TRBJ2-7,CASSPTKTESYEQYF,TGTGCCAGCAGCCCGACCAAGACTGAATCCTACGAGCAGTACTTC
TRBV30,NA,NA,15,TRBJ1-4,CAWSVVTGQGEKLFF,TGTGCCTGGAGTGTGGTAACAGGGCAGGGCGAAAAACTGTTTTTT
TRBV5-1,few,TRBD2,18,TRBJ2-1,CASSLWGTSGGPYNEQFF,TGCGCCAGCAGCTTGTGGGGGACTAGCGGGGGACCCTACAATGAGCAGTTCTTC
TRBV6-1,NA,NA,14,TRBJ2-1,CASSEAVRSSGQFF,TGTGCCAGCAGTGAAGCGGTAAGGTCTTCGGGGCAGTTCTTC
TRBV1,NA,NA,16,TRBJ1-2,CTRGGGQGVRGGGYTF,TGCACCAGAGGGGGGGGACAGGGGGTTCGGGGAGGAGGCTACACCTTC
TRBV5-1,NA,TRBD2,17,TRBJ2-4,CASSLVGLGWAKNIQYF,TGCGCCAGCAGCTTGGTGGGACTAGGGTGGGCCAAAAACATTCAGTACTTC
TRBV5-4,NA,TRBD1,13,TRBJ1-1,CASGDRVRAEAFF,TGTGCCAGCGGTGACAGGGTAAGGGCTGAAGCTTTCTTT
TRBV7-6,NA,NA,17,TRBJ2-1,CASSLPSGPRGGNEQFF,TGTGCCAGCAGCTTACCTAGCGGTCCCAGAGGGGGCAATGAGCAGTTCTTC
TRBV4-1,NA,TRBD1,16,TRBJ2-7,CASSQVDRDVSYEQYF,TGCGCCAGCAGCCAAGTGGACAGGGATGTCTCCTACGAGCAGTACTTC
TRBV19,NA,TRBD1,17,TRBJ2-7,CASSRRGQGLTGAGQYF,TGTGCCAGTAGTAGACGGGGACAGGGGTTAACGGGAGCGGGGCAGTACTTC
TRBV5-1,NA,NA,15,TRBJ1-1,CASSLDGTLNTEAFF,TGCGCCAGCAGCTTGGACGGGACACTGAACACTGAAGCTTTCTTT
TRBV21-1,once,NA,20,TRBJ2-3,CASSKRERETSGTSTDTQYF,TGTGCCAGCAGCAAGAGAGAGCGGGAAACTAGCGGGACTAGCACAGATACGCAGTATTTT
TRBV5-1,few,TRBD2,15,TRBJ2-3,CASSMGLARGDTQYF,TGCGCCAGCAGCATGGGACTAGCGCGGGGAGATACGCAGTATTTT
TRBV28,NA,TRBD2,14,TRBJ2-1,CASSQLPSGRSQFF,TGTGCCAGCAGCCAATTACCAAGCGGGAGGTCACAGTTCTTC
TRBV19,NA,NA,13,TRBJ2-7,CASSIDLSGEQYF,TGTGCCAGTAGTATAGACCTGTCCGGGGAGCAGTACTTC
TRBV7-9,NA,NA,16,TRBJ1-2,CASSALTPTPLYGYTF,TGTGCCAGCAGCGCCTTGACACCGACCCCCCTCTATGGCTACACCTTC
TRBV14,NA,NA,16,TRBJ2-2,CASSQDLIRYTGELFF,TGTGCCAGCAGCCAAGATCTAATTCGGTACACCGGGGAGCTGTTTTTT
TRBV19,NA,TRBD2,15,TRBJ2-1,CASSSVASGKNEQFF,TGTGCCAGTAGTAGTGTCGCTAGCGGGAAGAATGAGCAGTTCTTC
TRBV18,NA,TRBD2,18,TRBJ2-1,CASSLHEGLAGTRHEQFF,TGTGCCAGCTCACTCCACGAGGGACTAGCGGGGACACGGCATGAGCAGTTCTTC
TRBV5-4,NA,TRBD1,16,TRBJ1-4,CASSAGRGQWDEKLFF,TGTGCCAGCAGCGCCGGAAGGGGACAGTGGGATGAAAAACTGTTTTTT
TRBV4-1,NA,TRBD2,16,TRBJ2-7,CASSQGTSGRRNEQYF,TGCGCCAGCAGCCAAGGGACTAGCGGGAGAAGGAACGAGCAGTACTTC
TRBV30,NA,NA,14,TRBJ2-4,CAWSGGRAKNIQYF,TGTGCCTGGAGTGGAGGGCGGGCCAAAAACATTCAGTACTTC
TRBV6-6,NA,NA,15,TRBJ1-5,CASSSRGEFNQPQHF,TGTGCCAGCAGTTCCCGGGGGGAGTTTAATCAGCCCCAGCATTTT
TRBV19,NA,NA,11,TRBJ2-1,CASSIRYEQFF,TGTGCCAGTAGTATTCGGTACGAGCAGTTCTTC
TRBV27,once,NA,13,TRBJ1-2,CASSLNSNYGYTF,TGTGCCAGCAGTTTGAACAGTAACTATGGCTACACCTTC
TRBV30,NA,TRBD2,18,TRBJ2-1,CAWSAGTSGVGSYNEQFF,TGTGCCTGGAGCGCCGGGACTAGCGGGGTTGGCTCCTACAATGAGCAGTTCTTC
TRBV5-1,once,TRBD2,18,TRBJ2-3,CASSLPLTSGASTDTQYF,TGCGCCAGCAGCTTGCCCTTAACTAGCGGGGCTAGCACAGATACGCAGTATTTT
TRBV15,few,NA,17,TRBJ1-4,CATSRGSGMATNEKLFF,TGTGCCACCAGCAGAGGATCAGGGATGGCAACTAATGAAAAACTGTTTTTT
TRBV28,NA,NA,14,TRBJ1-4,CASRPTGGHEKLFF,TGTGCCAGCAGACCCACGGGGGGCCATGAAAAACTGTTTTTT
TRBV7-3,NA,NA,15,TRBJ1-6,CASSLTGLYNSPLHF,TGTGCCAGCAGCTTAACAGGACTCTATAATTCACCCCTCCACTTT
TRBV19,NA,TRBD2,15,TRBJ2-1,CASSFSGRAYNEQFF,TGTGCCAGTAGTTTTAGCGGGAGGGCCTACAATGAGCAGTTCTTC
TRBV29-1,NA,TRBD1,12,TRBJ1-1,CSAGQGNTEAFF,TGCAGCGCGGGACAGGGGAACACTGAAGCTTTCTTT
TRBV19,NA,TRBD2,17,TRBJ2-3,CASSIDSGAPSTDTQYF,TGTGCCAGTAGTATCGACAGCGGGGCCCCTAGCACAGATACGCAGTATTTT
TRBV2,NA,TRBD2,13,TRBJ2-1,CASSQGTSNEQFF,TGTGCCAGCAGTCAGGGGACTAGCAATGAGCAGTTCTTC
TRBV7-8,few,TRBD2,17,TRBJ2-3,CASSRGWTSGRTDTQYF,TGTGCCAGCAGCCGCGGATGGACTAGCGGGAGGACAGATACGCAGTATTTT
TRBV7-9,NA,NA,14,TRBJ1-6,CAGTPGQYNSPLHF,TGTGCCGGCACCCCCGGACAGTATAATTCACCCCTCCACTTT
TRBV4-1,NA,TRBD1,18,TRBJ1-1,CASSHDRGRSSMNTEAFF,TGCGCCAGCAGCCATGACAGGGGGCGATCGAGTATGAACACTGAAGCTTTCTTT
TRBV2,NA,NA,16,TRBJ2-6,CASSESQDSGANVLTF,TGTGCCAGCAGTGAATCCCAGGACTCTGGGGCCAACGTCCTGACTTTC
TRBV15,NA,NA,13,TRBJ1-5,CATSSDSNQPQHF,TGTGCCACCAGCAGTGACAGTAATCAGCCCCAGCATTTT
TRBV4-1,NA,TRBD1,16,TRBJ2-7,CASSPHGTGTKDEQYF,TGCGCCAGCAGCCCTCATGGGACAGGGACCAAGGACGAGCAGTACTTC
TRBV18,NA,NA,13,TRBJ1-5,CASSDSHNQPQHF,TGTGCCAGCTCCGACAGCCACAATCAGCCCCAGCATTTT
TRBV19,NA,NA,14,TRBJ1-5,CASSFDLGVQPQHF,TGTGCCAGTAGTTTTGACCTGGGCGTCCAGCCCCAGCATTTT
TRBV30,NA,NA,12,TRBJ2-5,CAWGGGAETQYF,TGTGCCTGGGGAGGGGGCGCAGAGACCCAGTACTTC
TRBV10-1,NA,TRBD1,15,TRBJ2-7,CASSETGTGFREQYF,TGCGCCAGCAGTGAAACCGGGACAGGGTTCCGCGAGCAGTACTTC